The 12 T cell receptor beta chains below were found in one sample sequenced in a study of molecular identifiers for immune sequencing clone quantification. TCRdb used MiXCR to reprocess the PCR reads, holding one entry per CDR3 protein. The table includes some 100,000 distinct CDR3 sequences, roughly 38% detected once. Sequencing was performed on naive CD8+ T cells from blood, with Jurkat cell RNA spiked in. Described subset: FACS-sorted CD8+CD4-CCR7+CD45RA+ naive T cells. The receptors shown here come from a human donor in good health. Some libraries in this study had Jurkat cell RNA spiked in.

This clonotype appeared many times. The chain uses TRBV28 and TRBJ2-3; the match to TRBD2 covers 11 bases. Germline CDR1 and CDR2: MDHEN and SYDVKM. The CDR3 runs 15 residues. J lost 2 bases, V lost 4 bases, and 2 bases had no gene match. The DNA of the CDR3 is TGTGCCAGCAGTTCGGGACTAGCGGCCACAGATACGCAGTATTTT. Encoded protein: CASSSGLAATDTQYF.

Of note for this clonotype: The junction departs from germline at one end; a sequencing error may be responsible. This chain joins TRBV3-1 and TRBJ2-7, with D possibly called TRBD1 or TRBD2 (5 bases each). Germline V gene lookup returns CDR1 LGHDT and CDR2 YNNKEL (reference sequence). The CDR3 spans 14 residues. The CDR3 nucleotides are TGTGCCAGCAGCCCCCGGGACGGACCCTACGAGCGGTACTTC. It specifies CASSPRDGPYERYF.

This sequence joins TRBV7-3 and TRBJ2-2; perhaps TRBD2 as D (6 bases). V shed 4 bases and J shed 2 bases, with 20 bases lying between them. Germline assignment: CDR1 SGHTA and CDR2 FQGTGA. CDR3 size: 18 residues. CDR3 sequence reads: CASSSTPYSGINTGELFF. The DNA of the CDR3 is TGTGCCAGCAGCTCTACCCCCTATAGCGGCATAAACACCGGGGAGCTGTTTTTT. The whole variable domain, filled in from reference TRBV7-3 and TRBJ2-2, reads GAGVSQTPSNKVTEKGKYVELRCDPISGHTALYWYRQSLGQGPEFLIYFQGTGAADDSGLPNDRFFAVRPEGSVSTLKIQRTERGDSAVYLCASSSTPYSGINTGELFFGEGSRLTVL.

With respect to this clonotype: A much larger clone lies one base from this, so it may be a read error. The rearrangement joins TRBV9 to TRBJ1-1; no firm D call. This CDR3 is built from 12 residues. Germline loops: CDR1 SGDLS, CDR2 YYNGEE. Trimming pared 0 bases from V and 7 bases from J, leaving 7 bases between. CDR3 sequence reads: CASSVASGEAFF. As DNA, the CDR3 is TGTGCCAGCAGCGTAGCTAGCGGTGAAGCTTTCTTT.

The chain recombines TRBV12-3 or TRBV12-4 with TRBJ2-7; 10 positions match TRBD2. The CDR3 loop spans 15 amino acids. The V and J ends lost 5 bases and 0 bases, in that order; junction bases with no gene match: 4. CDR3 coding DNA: TGTGCCAGCAGTCCGGGACTAGCGCTCTCCTACGAGCAGTACTTC. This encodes CASSPGLALSYEQYF.

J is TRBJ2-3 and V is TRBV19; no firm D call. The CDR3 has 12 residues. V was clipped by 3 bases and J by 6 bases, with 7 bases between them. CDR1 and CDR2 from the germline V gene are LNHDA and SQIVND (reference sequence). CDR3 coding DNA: TGTGCCAGTAGTATTGGCTGGGATACGCAGTATTTT. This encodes CASSIGWDTQYF.

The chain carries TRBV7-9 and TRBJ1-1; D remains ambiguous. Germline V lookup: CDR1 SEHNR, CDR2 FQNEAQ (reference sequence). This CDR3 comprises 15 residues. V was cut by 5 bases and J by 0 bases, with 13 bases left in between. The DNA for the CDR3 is TGTGCCAGCAGCGCCCGAGGCGCCCTGAACACTGAAGCTTTCTTT. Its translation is CASSARGALNTEAFF.

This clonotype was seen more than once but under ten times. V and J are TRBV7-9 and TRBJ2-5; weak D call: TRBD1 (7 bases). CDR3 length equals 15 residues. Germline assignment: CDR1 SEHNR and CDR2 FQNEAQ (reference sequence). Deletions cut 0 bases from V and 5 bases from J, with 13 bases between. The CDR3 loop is CASSLAAGGGETQYF. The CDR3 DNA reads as TGTGCCAGCAGCTTAGCCGCCGGAGGGGGCGAGACCCAGTACTTC.

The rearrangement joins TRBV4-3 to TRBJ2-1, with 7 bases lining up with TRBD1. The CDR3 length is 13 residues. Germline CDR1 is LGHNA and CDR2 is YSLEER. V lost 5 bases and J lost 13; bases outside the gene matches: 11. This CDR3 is CASSTDRSIFQFF. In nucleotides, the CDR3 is TGCGCCAGCAGCACGGACAGGTCCATTTTTCAGTTCTTC.

The CDR3 sequence: CASSRLGQGVQETQYF. DNA of the CDR3: TGTGCCAGCAGCAGACTGGGACAGGGGGTTCAAGAGACCCAGTACTTC. The gene calls are TRBV7-9 and TRBJ2-5, with 11 positions matching TRBD1. The J segment lost 2 bases and the V segment lost 5 bases, leaving 7 bases of the junction unmatched. The germline V gene encodes CDR1 SEHNR and CDR2 FQNEAQ (reference sequence). The CDR3 extends over 16 amino acids.

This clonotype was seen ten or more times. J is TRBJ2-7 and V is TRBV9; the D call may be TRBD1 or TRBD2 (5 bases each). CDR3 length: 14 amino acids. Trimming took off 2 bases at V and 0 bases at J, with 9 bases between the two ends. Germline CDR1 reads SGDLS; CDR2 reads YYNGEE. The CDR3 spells CASSVKGSSYEQYF. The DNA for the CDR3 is TGTGCCAGCAGCGTGAAGGGGAGCTCCTACGAGCAGTACTTC.

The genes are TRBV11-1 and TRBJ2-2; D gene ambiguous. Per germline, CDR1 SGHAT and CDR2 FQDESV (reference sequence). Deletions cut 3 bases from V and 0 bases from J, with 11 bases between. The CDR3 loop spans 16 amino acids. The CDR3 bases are TGTGCCAGCAGCTTTCGATCCCTCGCGAACACCGGGGAGCTGTTTTTT. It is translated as CASSFRSLANTGELFF.